The present T cell receptor (beta chain) was sequenced within a study of T cell clones after liver transplantation. Data came from immunoSEQ multiplex PCR; TCRdb stores just in-frame clones and leaves some out. In the table there are 45,000 to 55,000 clones, 70% to 85% of which are singletons. Germline lookup yields CDR1 MGHDK and CDR2 SYGVNS. This CDR3 is 14 amino acids long. Unmatched junction bases numbered 9, after V lost 1 base and J lost 15 bases. The receptor was isolated from a human donor who received a liver transplant. The gene calls are TRBV25-1 and TRBJ2-1; 10 nucleotides match TRBD2. Sequences were derived from CD4+ T cells from blood, sampled before liver transplant. This chain's CDR3 is CASSEFEGTSAWFF. The CDR3 bases are TGTGCCAGCAGTGAATTTGAAGGGACTAGCGCCTGGTTCTTC.